The 3 T cell receptor beta chains given below trace back to one sample, sequenced in a study of T cell responses to AZD1222 COVID-19 vaccine. TCRdb keeps only in-frame clones here, not all; method: immunoSEQ multiplex PCR. The sample yields over 100,000 clones, 80% to 90% seen once. Specimen: peripheral blood, collected on day 0 of AZD1222 vaccination. The source of these receptors is an adult in good health.

J is TRBJ2-3 and V is TRBV7-2, with 11 bases lining up with TRBD2. The germline gives CDR1 SGHTA, CDR2 FQGNSA. Germline trimming cut 6 bases from V and 2 bases from J; bases unmatched to any gene: 7. There are 16 residues in the CDR3. As DNA, the CDR3 is TGTGCCAGCAGTTCGGGACTAGCGGAGATCACAGATACGCAGTATTTT. Translation: CASSSGLAEITDTQYF.

CDR3 in DNA: TGTGCCACCAGGAATGGCTACGTTCGGGGGGCAGGACAGCCCCAGCATTTT. Residues: CATRNGYVRGAGQPQHF. The rearrangement links TRBV24-1 to TRBJ1-5; a possible D gene is TRBD1 (6 bases). The V end lost 7 bases, the J end lost 7 bases, and 25 bases lay between the germline ends. CDR3 size: 17 residues. Per the germline V gene, CDR1 is KGHDR and CDR2 is SFDVKD.

This sequence joins TRBV6-6 and TRBJ1-4, with D possibly being TRBD1 (5 bases). CDR1 and CDR2 (germline): MNHNY, SVGAGI (reference sequence). The CDR3 runs to 12 residues. The germline V and J ends were trimmed by 6 bases and 7 bases, with 9 bases remaining between them. The DNA of the CDR3 is TGTGCCAGCAGCCTAGGGGTTGAAAAACTGTTTTTT. Its protein product is CASSLGVEKLFF.